This entry features one T cell receptor beta chain sequence. What it recognizes is unknown. The sample belongs to a study of untreated major depressive disorder. Regarding the study as a whole: TRBV05-01 (Vbeta 5.1) usage was higher in CD4+ T cells of depressed patients than controls. The small study sample limits how generally findings apply.

Clones were read by immunoSEQ multiplex PCR, and TCRdb kept only the in-frame ones, dropping some. The table records 10,000 to 15,000 clones, about 90% of them present only once. Participants were all of European descent. Among patients, depression was moderate to severe. Germline values: CDR1 SGHDT, CDR2 YYEEEE. This CDR3 is built from 13 residues. The V end lost 3 bases, the J end lost 2 bases, and 6 bases lay between the germline ends. The rearrangement uses TRBV5-6 and TRBJ1-3; no clear D. The source of this sequence is a man in his thirties or forties with major depressive disorder. Material for sequencing was CD4+ T cells from PBMCs. The CDR3 sequence is CASSWGPGNTIYF. For the CDR3, the DNA is TGTGCCAGCAGCTGGGGTCCTGGAAACACCATATATTTT.